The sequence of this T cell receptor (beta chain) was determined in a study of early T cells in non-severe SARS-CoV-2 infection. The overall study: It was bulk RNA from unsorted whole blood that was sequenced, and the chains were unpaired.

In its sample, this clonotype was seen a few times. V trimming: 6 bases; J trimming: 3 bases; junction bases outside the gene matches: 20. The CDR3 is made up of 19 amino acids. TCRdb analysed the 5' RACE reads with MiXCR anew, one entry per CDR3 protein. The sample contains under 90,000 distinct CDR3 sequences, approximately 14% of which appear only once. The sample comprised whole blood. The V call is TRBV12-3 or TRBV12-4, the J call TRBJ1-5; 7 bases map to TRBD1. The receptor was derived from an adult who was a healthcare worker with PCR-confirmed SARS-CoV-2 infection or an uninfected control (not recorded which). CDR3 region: CASRTFMNTGTDYNQPQHF. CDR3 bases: TGTGCCAGCAGGACCTTCATGAACACCGGGACAGATTACAATCAGCCCCAGCATTTT.